This is a list of T cell receptor beta chains from one sample in a study of human versus mouse CDR3 diversity and MHC coevolution. The repertoire was sequenced with immunoSEQ multiplex PCR; TCRdb's copy has only in-frame clones and lacks some. Of some 82,000 clones in the sample, about 94% were seen once. Material: naive CD4+ T cells from blood. All receptors come from a person between 25 and 70 years old in good health. The CDR3 runs from the conserved cysteine through the conserved F or W. The D gene is left open where the match is weak. Clone sizes are given selectively: once, few, many, or a class where the clone is expanded.

v_gene	abundance	j_gene	d_gene	CDR3nt	CDR3aa
TRBV9	NA	TRBJ2-2	TRBD2	TGTGCCAGCAGCGACCAAGTTGCGGGGGGCCTATTGCGGACCGGGGAGCTGTTTTTT	CASSDQVAGGLLRTGELFF
TRBV6-4	once	TRBJ2-6	NA	TGTGCCAGCAGTCCCACTAGCTCTGGGGCCAACGTCCTGACTTTC	CASSPTSSGANVLTF
TRBV18	NA	TRBJ1-4	TRBD1	TGTGCCAGCTCACCGGGACAGGGAAATGAAAAACTGTTTTTT	CASSPGQGNEKLFF
TRBV7-6	NA	TRBJ1-1	NA	TGTGCCAGCAGCGCTCAACAGGCCCCGAACACTGAAGCTTTCTTT	CASSAQQAPNTEAFF
TRBV6-5	NA	TRBJ1-6	NA	TGTGCCAGCACCTGGGGCAACTCCCCCCTCCACTTT	CASTWGNSPLHF
TRBV6-5	NA	TRBJ2-7	TRBD2	TGTGCCAGCAGGGAGACGGGGGGGCGGGCCTACGAGCAGTACTTC	CASRETGGRAYEQYF
TRBV18	NA	TRBJ1-4	NA	TGTGCCAGCTCACCCAGGGGAAGGGGTGAAAAACTGTTTTTT	CASSPRGRGEKLFF
TRBV9	NA	TRBJ2-1	TRBD1	TGTGCCAGCAGCGTAGCTACAGGGGGGCACTACAATGAGCAGTTCTTC	CASSVATGGHYNEQFF
TRBV5-5	NA	TRBJ1-2	TRBD1	TGTGCCAGCAGCTTGGTGGGACAGGGGTATTCTGGCTACACCTTC	CASSLVGQGYSGYTF
TRBV2	once	TRBJ2-2	NA	TGTGCCAGCGACGAGCAGGGGATAACCGGGGAGCTGTTTTTT	CASDEQGITGELFF
TRBV28	NA	TRBJ2-7	TRBD2	TGTGCCAGCAATCGGGCTAGCGGGGTGATTCGTAGGAACTTC	CASNRASGVIRRNF
TRBV7-2	NA	TRBJ2-7	NA	TGTGCCAGCAGCTTAACCGGGTCCTCCTACGAGCAGTACTTC	CASSLTGSSYEQYF
TRBV9	NA	TRBJ2-7	NA	TGTGCCAGCAGCGTAGTTGAGTCCGAGCAGTACTTC	CASSVVESEQYF
TRBV25-1	once	TRBJ1-1	TRBD1	TGTGCCAGCAGCGTAATCGGCGGGACAGCCACTGAAGCTTTCTTT	CASSVIGGTATEAFF
TRBV7-9	NA	TRBJ1-1	TRBD1	TGTGCCAGCCAGACAGGGGCCCTTGGGATGAACACTGAAGCTTTCTTT	CASQTGALGMNTEAFF
TRBV30	once	TRBJ2-7	TRBD2	TGTGCCTGGGGGGGGCGTCGACTAGCGGGGGGACGCTCCTACGAGCAGTACTTC	CAWGGRRLAGGRSYEQYF
TRBV5-1	once	TRBJ2-5	TRBD2	TGCGCCAGCAGCCCCCTCCGGGGGGTTCAAGAGACCCAGTACTTC	CASSPLRGVQETQYF
TRBV6-4	NA	TRBJ1-1	TRBD1	TGTGCCAGCAGAGGGACAGCTTTTGGCACTGAAGCTTTCTTT	CASRGTAFGTEAFF
TRBV27	NA	TRBJ2-7	NA	TGTGCCAGCAGTATCACGGACAGATACGAGCAGTACTTC	CASSITDRYEQYF
TRBV2	NA	TRBJ2-2	NA	TGTGCCAGCAGGTCAGGGGTCGGGGAGCTGTTTTTT	CASRSGVGELFF
TRBV7-2	NA	TRBJ2-2	NA	TGTGCCAGCAGCTCGGGACTCTTGGCCGGGGAGCTGTTTTTT	CASSSGLLAGELFF
TRBV27	NA	TRBJ1-1	TRBD1	TGTGCCAGCAGCCGGGACAGGGTTTCTATTGAAGCTTTCTTT	CASSRDRVSIEAFF
TRBV7-8	NA	TRBJ1-5	TRBD1	TGTGCCAGCAGCTTGGGACAGGGGGCGAACAATCAGCCCCAGCATTTT	CASSLGQGANNQPQHF
TRBV30	once	TRBJ1-1	NA	TGTGCCTGGAATCGGTTTATGAACACTGAAGCTTTCTTT	CAWNRFMNTEAFF
TRBV9	NA	TRBJ1-6	NA	TGTGCCAGCAGCGTACAGGCGGGGAATTCCCCCCTCCACTTT	CASSVQAGNSPLHF
TRBV6-1	NA	TRBJ2-3	TRBD2	TGTGCCAGCACCTATAGCGGGGGGACAGATACGCAGTATTTT	CASTYSGGTDTQYF
TRBV7-3	NA	TRBJ2-2	NA	TGTGCCAGCAGCTTAGGAGTGGGAGTGGGCACCGGGGAGCTGTTTTTT	CASSLGVGVGTGELFF
TRBV11-2	NA	TRBJ2-7	TRBD2	TGTGCCAGCAGCTGGAGCGGGAGGGCCGACGAGCAGTACTTC	CASSWSGRADEQYF
TRBV7-2	NA	TRBJ1-2	NA	TGTGCCAGCAGCGCAAGGACGGGAGATGGCTACACCTTC	CASSARTGDGYTF
TRBV4-3	NA	TRBJ2-1	NA	TGCGCCAGCAGCCAAGACGCGGCTAGGTCCTACAATGAGCAGTTCTTC	CASSQDAARSYNEQFF
TRBV6-5	NA	TRBJ1-1	TRBD1	TGTGCCAGCAGTTACCACAGGGGGCGTAACACTGAAGCTTTCTTT	CASSYHRGRNTEAFF
TRBV20-1	NA	TRBJ2-5	NA	TGCAGTGCTACTGGCCCCCTGGAGCAGTACTTC	CSATGPLEQYF
TRBV14	NA	TRBJ2-7	NA	TGTGCCAGCAGCCAGAGCTCCTACGAGCAGTACTTC	CASSQSSYEQYF
TRBV7-9	NA	TRBJ1-4	TRBD1	TGTGCCAGCAGCTTAGAGGACAGGCCTAATGAAAAACTGTTTTTT	CASSLEDRPNEKLFF
TRBV30	NA	TRBJ2-1	NA	TGTGCCTGGACTGATATGAGGAACCCGTACAATGAGCAGTTCTTC	CAWTDMRNPYNEQFF
TRBV9	NA	TRBJ2-5	TRBD2	TGTGCCAGCAACCTCGGGGGGGGGCCACAAGAGACCCAGTACTTC	CASNLGGGPQETQYF
TRBV19	once	TRBJ2-5	TRBD2	TGTGCCAGTAGTATAACTAGCGGAAAAGAGACCCAGTACTTC	CASSITSGKETQYF
TRBV7-2	NA	TRBJ2-7	NA	TGTGCCAGCAGCTTAGCGCAGGTGGGGGGGCCCTACGAGCAGCACTTC	CASSLAQVGGPYEQHF
TRBV7-2	NA	TRBJ2-1	TRBD2	TGTGCCAGCAGCTCGGGATCGGGACTAGCGGGAGTGGATGAGCAGTTCTTC	CASSSGSGLAGVDEQFF
TRBV2	NA	TRBJ2-7	TRBD1	TGTGCCAGCAGCGGGGGACAGGGGCACGAGCAGCACTTC	CASSGGQGHEQHF
TRBV19	once	TRBJ2-3	TRBD2	TGTGCCAGTAACCCATCGGTGACTAGCGGGAGCACAGATACGCAGTATTTT	CASNPSVTSGSTDTQYF
TRBV2	NA	TRBJ2-2	NA	TGTGCCAGCAGTCTCTGGAGTTGGACCGGGGAGCTGTTTTTT	CASSLWSWTGELFF
TRBV9	NA	TRBJ2-5	NA	TGTGCCAGCAGCGTCAGAAGTTATGAGACCCAGTACTTC	CASSVRSYETQYF
TRBV18	NA	TRBJ2-7	NA	TGTGCCAGCTCAACGGGTCCCTTCTCCTACGAGCAGTACTTC	CASSTGPFSYEQYF
TRBV6-5	once	TRBJ2-7	NA	TGTGCCAGCAAAGAGGCGGGGCTCGGGTACGAGCAGTACTTC	CASKEAGLGYEQYF
TRBV7-9	NA	TRBJ2-7	TRBD2	TGTGCCAGCAGCTCCGGACTAGCGGGAGACGAGCAGTACTTC	CASSSGLAGDEQYF
TRBV6-5	NA	TRBJ1-6	TRBD1	TGTGCCAGCAGTTACTCGGTACAGGGGGCAGGTTCACCCCTCCACTTT	CASSYSVQGAGSPLHF